Below, 23 T cell receptor beta chains from the same sample are listed, as sequenced in a study of blood T cell repertoires in COVID-19. TCRdb keeps only in-frame clones here, not all; method: immunoSEQ multiplex PCR. The sample has roughly 350,000 clones; around 90% are singletons. Sequencing was performed on PBMCs or T cells enriched from blood (not recorded which). The receptors derive from a woman aged 30 to 39 who had recovered from COVID-19.

The chain is built from TRBV7-9 and TRBJ1-2; 9 positions match TRBD1. The CDR3 sequence is 14 residues long. The V segment lost 4 bases and the J segment 6 bases; nucleotides outside the gene matches: 6. Germline CDR1 is SEHNR and CDR2 is FQNEAQ (reference sequence). DNA for the CDR3: TGTGCCAGCAGCTATGAGACAGGGGGGAATGGCTACACCTTC. It specifies CASSYETGGNGYTF.

The rearrangement links TRBV5-1 to TRBJ2-4; the match to TRBD1 covers 7 bases. V shed 2 bases and J 5 bases; nucleotides not matched to a gene: 4. This CDR3 has 14 residues. CDR1 SGHRS and CDR2 YFSETQ come from the germline V gene. Here the CDR3 reads CASSFATGENIQYF. For the CDR3, the DNA is TGCGCCAGCAGCTTCGCTACAGGGGAAAACATTCAGTACTTC.

The V call is TRBV19, the J call TRBJ1-3; D ambiguous. V was trimmed by 9 bases and J by 4 bases, leaving 7 bases between them. Germline V gene lookup returns CDR1 LNHDA and CDR2 SQIVND (reference sequence). This CDR3 is 11 amino acids long. In nucleotides, the CDR3 is TGTGCCAGCCCGGTCGGAAACACCATATATTTT. Translated, it gives CASPVGNTIYF.

This chain uses TRBV7-2 with TRBJ2-7, with 8 bases aligning to TRBD2. The CDR3 totals 14 residues. Germline V gene data show CDR1 as SGHTA and CDR2 as FQGNSA. The V segment lost 2 bases and the J segment 7 bases; nucleotides outside the gene matches: 7. CDR3 sequence: CASSLPGLVSEQYF. The CDR3 DNA reads TGTGCCAGCAGCTTACCGGGACTAGTGTCGGAGCAGTACTTC. Using reference TRBV7-2 and TRBJ2-7 for the parts outside the CDR3, the full variable domain is GAGVSQSPSNKVTEKGKDVELRCDPISGHTALYWYRQSLGQGLEFLIYFQGNSAPDKSGLPSDRFSAERTGGSVSTLTIQRTQQEDSAVYLCASSLPGLVSEQYFGPGTRLTVT.

The chain has TRBV4-3 and TRBJ2-3; no clear D. Germline lookup yields CDR1 LGHNA and CDR2 YSLEER. Trimming removed 0 bases from V and 6 bases from J, with 4 bases in between. The CDR3 length is 12 residues. CDR3 region: CASSQEADTQYF. DNA for the CDR3: TGCGCCAGCAGCCAAGAAGCGGATACGCAGTATTTT.

V and J are TRBV6-5 and TRBJ1-1; possibly TRBD1 for D (5 bases). This CDR3 has 14 amino acids. With 6 bases removed from V and 4 bases from J, the gap between germline ends came to 15 bases. Germline CDR1 is MNHEY and CDR2 is SVGAGI. The CDR3 reads CASSFRTGVTEAFF. CDR3 DNA sequence: TGTGCCAGCAGCTTTCGTACGGGGGTCACTGAAGCTTTCTTT.

A remark on this clone: The junction does not match germline at one end; this may be a read error. This chain links TRBV6-5 with TRBJ1-1; D call uncertain. This CDR3 has 14 residues. In germline, CDR1 is MNHEY, CDR2 SVGAGI. CDR3 loop: CATSSGGPNTEAFF. The CDR3 DNA follows: TGTGCCACCAGTTCCGGTGGGCCGAACACTGAAGCTTTCTTT.

This chain joins TRBV27 and TRBJ1-2, with 12 positions matching TRBD1. The CDR3 is 15 amino acids. V lost 2 bases, J lost 4 bases, and 2 bases stayed unmatched. Germline CDR1 and CDR2: MNHEY and SMNVEV (reference sequence). CDR3 nucleotides: TGTGCCAGCAGTTTAGGGGACAGGGGGCTCTATGGCTACACCTTC. It translates to CASSLGDRGLYGYTF.

The rearrangement uses TRBV28 and TRBJ2-7, with TRBD2 matching 7 bases. Germline V lookup: CDR1 MDHEN, CDR2 SYDVKM. The CDR3 extends over 11 amino acids. V lost 4 bases to trimming and J lost 6 bases; unmatched junction nucleotides: 0. In DNA, the CDR3 is TGTGCCAGCAGTTGGGGGGGCGAGCAGTACTTC. Its translation is CASSWGGEQYF.

This clone was seen only once. In DNA, the CDR3 is TGTGCCAGCAGCCGACAGGGAAAGGGGCCTGGCTACACCTTC. Protein sequence: CASSRQGKGPGYTF. The chain couples TRBV6-5 to TRBJ1-2, with 7 bases fitting TRBD1. Germline trimming cut 6 bases from V and 7 bases from J; bases unmatched to any gene: 11. Germline V CDR1 and CDR2: MNHEY, SVGAGI. The CDR3 has 14 residues.

V and J are TRBV7-9 and TRBJ2-7; 8 bases fit TRBD1. The CDR3 runs 15 residues. Germline lookup yields CDR1 SEHNR and CDR2 FQNEAQ (reference sequence). V lost 5 bases and J lost 4; bases outside the gene matches: 10. CDR3 DNA: TGTGCCAGCAGCGGGGAAGGACAGGGATTGTACGAGCAGTACTTC. Its protein is CASSGEGQGLYEQYF.

CDR3 residues: CASPGTGAGNTIYF. The CDR3 nucleotides are TGTGCCAGCCCGGGGACAGGGGCTGGAAACACCATATATTTT. This chain uses TRBV27 with TRBJ1-3, with 10 nucleotides matching TRBD1. The V segment lost 8 bases and the J segment 2 bases; nucleotides outside the gene matches: 3. The CDR3 is 14 amino acids. Germline V lookup: CDR1 MNHEY, CDR2 SMNVEV (reference sequence).

The J gene is TRBJ2-5, the V gene TRBV7-2, with D perhaps matching TRBD2 (6 bases). The germline gives CDR1 SGHTA, CDR2 FQGNSA. The CDR3 contains 13 residues. With 3 bases removed from V and 5 bases from J, the gap between germline ends came to 10 bases. The DNA for the CDR3 is TGTGCCAGCAGCTTGGGGGAGGTGGAGACCCAGTACTTC. This translates into CASSLGEVETQYF.

The rearrangement joins TRBV3-1 (or the pseudogene TRBV3-2) to TRBJ1-1; no clear D. Germline CDR1 and CDR2: LGHDT and YNNKEL (reference sequence). Trimming took off 4 bases at V and 3 bases at J, with 18 bases between the two ends. The CDR3 is made up of 16 amino acids. Written as DNA, the CDR3 is TGTGCCAGCAGCCCCCGCCAATTTGGGAGGGACACTGAAGCTTTCTTT. This codes for CASSPRQFGRDTEAFF.

This sequence joins TRBV15 and TRBJ2-3; 7 bases agree with TRBD1. Looked up from germline, CDR1 is LNHNV and CDR2 is YYDKDF (reference sequence). CDR3 size: 17 residues. With V trimmed by 0 bases and J by 0 bases, 6 bases remained unmatched. CDR3 protein: CATSRDKYRGSTDTQYF. The CDR3 nucleotides read TGTGCCACCAGCAGAGATAAATACAGGGGAAGCACAGATACGCAGTATTTT.

The V and J genes are TRBV28 and TRBJ1-4, with D perhaps TRBD1 (5 bases). The germline CDR1 and CDR2 sequences are MDHEN and SYDVKM. The CDR3 length is 16 residues. The V and J ends lost 5 bases and 7 bases respectively, with 20 bases between them. The CDR3 is CASSPRTPGGTEKLFF. The CDR3 DNA is TGTGCCAGCAGTCCCAGGACGCCGGGGGGGACTGAAAAACTGTTTTTT.

V and J are TRBV7-3 and TRBJ2-3, with a possible D match to TRBD2 (5 bases). Trimming cost V 5 bases and J 6 bases, with 15 bases left between them. The CDR3 is 14 amino acids. Germline CDR1 reads SGHTA; CDR2 reads FQGTGA. CDR3 sequence (DNA): TGTGCCAGCAGCCCTCAAAGTGTAGCGGATACGCAGTATTTT. It yields the protein CASSPQSVADTQYF.

The chain has TRBV4-1 and TRBJ2-1, with 12 bases that match TRBD2. From germline, CDR1 is MGHRA and CDR2 YSYEKL. The V gene end was trimmed by 4 bases and the J gene end by 3 bases; junction bases not matched to a gene: 4. This CDR3 is 16 amino acids long. The CDR3 loop reads CASSRSGLAGYNEQFF. Written as DNA, the CDR3 is TGCGCCAGCAGCCGATCGGGACTAGCGGGCTACAATGAGCAGTTCTTC.

V gene TRBV7-2 combines with J gene TRBJ1-1; D is unresolved. There are 14 residues in the CDR3. The ends were cut back, 2 bases at V and 0 bases at J, with 7 bases in the middle. Germline V lookup: CDR1 SGHTA, CDR2 FQGNSA. The CDR3 region has the DNA TGTGCCAGCAGCTTAACAGCGGTGAACACTGAAGCTTTCTTT. Its translation is CASSLTAVNTEAFF.

The chain recombines TRBV6-2 or TRBV6-3 with TRBJ2-4; no definite D call. This CDR3 region has 15 residues. Germline CDR1 MNHEY, CDR2 SVGEGT. Trimming took off 2 bases at V and 0 bases at J, with 8 bases between the two ends. CDR3 bases: TGTGCCAGCAGTTACCGGTCGCTAGCCAAAAACATTCAGTACTTC. It codes for CASSYRSLAKNIQYF.

This clone was seen once. The rearrangement links TRBV19 to TRBJ2-1, with 7 bases matching TRBD2. The CDR3 is made up of 15 amino acids. Germline CDR1 is LNHDA and CDR2 is SQIVND (reference sequence). After removal of 8 bases from V and 3 bases from J, the junction contained 10 bases not matched to a gene. DNA of the CDR3: TGTGCCAGTGGAGCCAGCGGGGCGGTCTACAATGAGCAGTTCTTC. It codes for CASGASGAVYNEQFF. Together with reference TRBV19 and TRBJ2-1, the CDR3 gives the full variable domain: DGGITQSPKYLFRKEGQNVTLSCEQNLNHDAMYWYRQDPGQGLRLIYYSQIVNDFQKGDIAEGYSVSREKKESFPLTVTSAQKNPTAFYLCASGASGAVYNEQFFGPGTRLTVL.

J is TRBJ1-1 and V is TRBV6-4; D remains unclear. V lost 4 bases and J lost 4, with 10 bases in between. The germline CDR1 and CDR2 sequences are MRHNA and SNTAGT. The CDR3 contains 13 residues. The DNA of the CDR3 is TGTGCCAGCAGTGCAACAGCCGTCACTGAAGCTTTCTTT. It specifies CASSATAVTEAFF.

The chain joins TRBV7-2 to TRBJ2-1, with 11 bases that match TRBD2. Germline CDR1 SGHTA, CDR2 FQGNSA. V lost 5 bases and J lost 7; bases outside the gene matches: 7. This CDR3 spans 15 amino acids. DNA of the CDR3: TGTGCCAGCAGCGACACTAGCGGGAGTGTGAATGAGCAGTTCTTC. This codes for CASSDTSGSVNEQFF.